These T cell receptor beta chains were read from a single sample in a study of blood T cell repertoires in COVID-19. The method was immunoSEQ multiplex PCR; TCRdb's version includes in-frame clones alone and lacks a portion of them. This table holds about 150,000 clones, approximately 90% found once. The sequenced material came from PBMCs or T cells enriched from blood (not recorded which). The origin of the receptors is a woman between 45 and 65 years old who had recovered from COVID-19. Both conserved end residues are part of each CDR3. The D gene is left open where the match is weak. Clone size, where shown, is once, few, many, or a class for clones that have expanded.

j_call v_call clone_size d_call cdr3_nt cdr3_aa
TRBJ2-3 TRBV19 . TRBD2 TGTGCCAGTAGTATCGGGGGGGGGCGACCAGATACGCAGTATTTT CASSIGGGRPDTQYF
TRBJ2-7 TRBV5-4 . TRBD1 TGTGCCAGCAGCCTGACAGGGATCGCCTACGAGCAGTACTTC CASSLTGIAYEQYF
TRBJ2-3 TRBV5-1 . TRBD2 TGCGCCAGCAGCTCGGGACTAGCGGGGGGAACCTCTAGCACAGATACGCAGTATTTT CASSSGLAGGTSSTDTQYF
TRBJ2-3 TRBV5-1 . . TGCGCCAGCAGCTTTCAGGCAGGGAGCACAGATACGCAGTATTTT CASSFQAGSTDTQYF
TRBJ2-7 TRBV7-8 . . TGTGCCAGCAGCTTTGACTTCGGAGGTGACTCCGAGCAGTACTTC CASSFDFGGDSEQYF
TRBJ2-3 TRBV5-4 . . TGTGCCAGCAGCTTGGCCGGGGGTTTGGGGTCAGATACGCAGTATTTT CASSLAGGLGSDTQYF
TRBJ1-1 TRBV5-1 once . TGCGCCAGCCGGTATTCGGGGAACACTGAAGCTTTCTTT CASRYSGNTEAFF
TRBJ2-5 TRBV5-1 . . TGCGCCAGCAGCTCAGGAACGGCAGGGGCCATTTCCAAGAGATTTTATGAGTACTTC CASSSGTAGAISKRFYEYF
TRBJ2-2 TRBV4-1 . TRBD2 TGCGCCAGCAGCCTGCAGACTAGCGGGGCCTCGAACACCGGGGAGCTGTTTTTT CASSLQTSGASNTGELFF
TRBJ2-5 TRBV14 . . TGTGCCAGCAGCCACGTGTCAGGAGAGACCCAGTACTTC CASSHVSGETQYF
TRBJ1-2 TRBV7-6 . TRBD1 TGTGCCAGCAGCTTGGGGACAGCTAACTATGGCTACACCTTC CASSLGTANYGYTF
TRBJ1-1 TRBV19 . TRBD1 TGTGCCAGTAGTATCACCGGGACAGGTTACACTGAAGCTTTCTTT CASSITGTGYTEAFF
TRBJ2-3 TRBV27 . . TGTGCCAGCAGTTTTACCCCCGGGGGTACGCAGTATTTT CASSFTPGGTQYF
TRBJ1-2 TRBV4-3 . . TGCGCCAGCAGCCAAGAATTGGGTGGTGTGGGGGCTGACTATGGCTACACCTTC CASSQELGGVGADYGYTF
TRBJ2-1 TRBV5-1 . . TGCGCCACCCAGGAGGAACTACACAATGAGCAGTTCTTC CATQEELHNEQFF
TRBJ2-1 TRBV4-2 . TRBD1 TGTGCCAGCAGCGAAGTGTGGACAGGGGGATTTGCGGACTCCTACAATGAGCAGTTCTTC CASSEVWTGGFADSYNEQFF
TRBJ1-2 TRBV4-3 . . TGCGCCAGCAGCCAAGAGTCAGGGGCCCGCCGGGTAACGACTTATGGCTACACCTTC CASSQESGARRVTTYGYTF
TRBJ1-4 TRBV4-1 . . TGCGCCAGCAGCCAAGGAGGCGGGGGAAGTAATGAAAAACTGTTTTTT CASSQGGGGSNEKLFF
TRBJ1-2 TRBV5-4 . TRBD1 TGTGCCAGCAGCGCCGGGACAGGGGCTTATGGCTACACCTTC CASSAGTGAYGYTF
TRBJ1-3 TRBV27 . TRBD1 TGTGCCAGCAGCCTTACGACAGGGGGCAGAAACACCATATATTTT CASSLTTGGRNTIYF
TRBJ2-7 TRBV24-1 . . TGTGCCACCAGTGATCGCTCAGAACCCTACGAGCAGTACTTC CATSDRSEPYEQYF
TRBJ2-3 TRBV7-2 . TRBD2 TGTGCCAGCAGCTTAGATCCTAGCGGGGGTTCGAACACAGATACGCAGTATTTT CASSLDPSGGSNTDTQYF
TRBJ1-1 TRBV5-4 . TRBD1 TGTGCCAGCAGCCTGGACAGGCTGGGGATGAACACTGAAGCTTTCTTT CASSLDRLGMNTEAFF
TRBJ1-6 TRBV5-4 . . TGTGCCAGCAGCTCCTCGGACATTATAAATTCACCCCTCCACTTT CASSSSDIINSPLHF
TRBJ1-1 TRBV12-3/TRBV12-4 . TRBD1 TGTGCCAGCAGTTCCCAGGGGGGAGCTTTCTTT CASSSQGGAFF
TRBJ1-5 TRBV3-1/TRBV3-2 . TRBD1 TGTGCCAGCAGCCAAGCCGGGACAGGGGGCAATCAGCCCCAGCATTTT CASSQAGTGGNQPQHF
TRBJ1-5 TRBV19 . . TGTGCCAGTAGTATCCCCTCGAGTGTCGACAATCAGCCCCAGCATTTT CASSIPSSVDNQPQHF
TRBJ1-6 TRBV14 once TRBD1 TGTGCCAGCAGCCAAGAGACAGGGCTTGGTTCACCCCTCCACTTT CASSQETGLGSPLHF
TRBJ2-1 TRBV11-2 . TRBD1 TGTGCCAGCAGCTTGCCCCAACCGGGACAGGGTGAGCAGTTCTTC CASSLPQPGQGEQFF
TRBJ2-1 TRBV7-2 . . TGTGCCAGCAGCTTAGGGGCGGGGTCATACAATGAGCAGTTCTTC CASSLGAGSYNEQFF
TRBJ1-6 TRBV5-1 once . TGCGCCAGCAGTCCCGGGACTGATAATTCACCCCTCCACTTT CASSPGTDNSPLHF
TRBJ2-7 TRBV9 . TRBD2 TGTGCCAGCAGCCCAGGGACTAGCAGTTCAATAAGGCAGTACTTC CASSPGTSSSIRQYF
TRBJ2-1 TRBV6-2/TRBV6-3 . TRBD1 TGTGCCAGCAGTTGGACAGGGTCCAATGAGCAGTTCTTC CASSWTGSNEQFF
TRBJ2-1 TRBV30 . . TGTGCCTGGAGCGGGGATGAGCAGTTCTTC CAWSGDEQFF
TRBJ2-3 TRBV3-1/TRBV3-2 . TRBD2 TGTGCCAGCAGCCAAGGAGGGTGGACTAGCGGGGGCCTAAGCACAGATACGCAGTATTTT CASSQGGWTSGGLSTDTQYF
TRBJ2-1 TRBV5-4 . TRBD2 TGTGCCAGCAGCTCTTCCGGGACTAGCGGGGCATACCAATCCTACAATGAGCAGTTCTTC CASSSSGTSGAYQSYNEQFF